What follows describes a single T cell receptor (beta chain). Antigen specificity is unknown. Assay: immunoSEQ multiplex PCR; the TCRdb copy retains only in-frame clones and omits some. This sample has about 140,000 clones; 80% to 95% occur once, and the top ten carry 1.3% to 1.5%. Looked up from germline, CDR1 is SGHNT and CDR2 is YYREEE (reference sequence). The CDR3 extends over 11 amino acids. Trimming removed 0 bases at V and 6 bases at J, with 2 bases between. The sample comes from a study of T cell responses to AZD1222 COVID-19 vaccine. About the study: Some second doses came at about 4 weeks and others at about 12 weeks; these were pooled.

Whole-study results and caveats: Spike-specific TCR breadth and depth both grew after two AZD1222 doses. Unmutated variant regions reportedly attract nearly half of all spike-specific TCRs. Females outnumbered males among donors, who were mostly white British; clonal diversity was possibly underestimated.

The TCR comes from an adult in good health. The J gene is TRBJ2-3, the V gene TRBV5-4; D remains ambiguous. The source was peripheral blood, collected on day 0 of AZD1222 vaccination. The CDR3 DNA sequence: TGTGCCAGCAGCTTGGACGATACGCAGTATTTT. This translates into CASSLDDTQYF.